Sequencing of this TCR beta chain was carried out in a study of OX40 agonist ivuxolimab in advanced cancers. Overall study context: Ivuxolimab is an agonistic anti-OX40 (CD134) antibody, and patients were treated with it.

Libraries were prepared by immunoSEQ multiplex PCR; TCRdb keeps only in-frame clonotypes and omits some of them. The sample includes tens of thousands of clones, 75% to 90% of them seen just once. From germline, CDR1 is SGHRS and CDR2 YFSETQ. The junction had 3 bases not matched to a gene; V was cut back by 2 bases and J by 1 base. CDR3 length: 16 amino acids. The chain carries TRBV5-1 and TRBJ2-6; 7 positions agree with TRBD1. The specimen comprised CD4+ or CD8+ T cells sorted from blood, sampled in a trial of the OX40 agonist ivuxolimab. The source of this sequence is an adult with an advanced solid tumor such as melanoma, head and neck, liver or kidney cancer. CDR3 sequence (DNA): TGCGCCAGCAGCTTCTCGACAGGGTCTGGGGCCAACGTCCTGACTTTC. Amino acid sequence: CASSFSTGSGANVLTF.